This T cell receptor (beta chain) was observed in a study of graft-versus-host responses after intestinal transplantation. Background on the study: Anti-thymocyte globulin induction, then tacrolimus and steroids for two to four years, went to all recipients. General observations from the study: When patients had graft-donor T cell macrochimerism, their allografts held high graft-versus-host to host-versus-graft clonal ratios. Researchers found GvH clones in recipient marrow, and some showed up first in ileum or blood.

As concerns this clone: What it binds is not known.

Data came from immunoSEQ multiplex PCR; TCRdb stores just in-frame clones and leaves some out. Among 80,000 to 100,000 clones listed, roughly nine tenths were seen once. J lost 4 bases, V lost 4 bases, and 1 base had no gene match. The germline CDR1 and CDR2 sequences are SGHRS and YFSETQ. The CDR3 contains 14 residues. This chain links TRBV5-1 with TRBJ2-1, with 11 bases aligning to TRBD2. Sequencing used unstimulated CD4+ T cells sorted from spleen or lymph node cells, obtained before intestinal transplant. This TCR derives from a human donor who received an intestinal transplant. In DNA, the CDR3 is TGCGCCAGCAGCCGACTAGCGGGATACAATGAGCAGTTCTTC. Translated: CASSRLAGYNEQFF.